The 26 T cell receptor beta chains listed next were all sequenced from one sample in a study of T cells in Graves' hyperthyroidism and ophthalmopathy. RNA transcripts gave rise to amplified TCR beta CDR3 regions. Using the HTBI primer set, a first-round RT-PCR was run on the TCR CDR3. TCRdb redid the calling of the multiplex PCR reads with MiXCR, one entry per CDR3 protein. In the table there are about 560,000 distinct CDR3 sequences, around 17% of which are singletons. The sample was blood. The receptors were sampled from a woman between 18 and 29 years old with Graves' hyperthyroidism.

This clonotype was counted many times. The genes are TRBV7-8 and TRBJ2-7, with D possibly being TRBD2 (5 bases). V lost 1 base and J lost 2, with 15 bases in between. The CDR3 consists of 16 residues. The germline gives CDR1 SGHVS, CDR2 FQNEAQ. The CDR3 DNA reads as TGTGCCAGCAGCTTAGGCCGCTTAACGGGAACCTACGAGCAGTACTTC. Its protein product is CASSLGRLTGTYEQYF.

The chain combines TRBV6-2 or TRBV6-3 with TRBJ2-7; TRBD1 matches at 7 bases. In germline, CDR1 is MNHEY, CDR2 SVGEGT. CDR3 length: 15 residues. The ends lost 4 bases at V and 0 bases at J; junction bases unmatched: 6. The CDR3 region has the DNA TGTGCCAGCAGTTTCCCGGGACAGTCCTCCTACGAGCAGTACTTC. This sequence encodes CASSFPGQSSYEQYF.

This sequence joins TRBV20-1 and TRBJ1-6, with a possible D match to TRBD1 (6 bases). Trimming removed 4 bases from V and 5 bases from J, with 15 bases in between. CDR1 is DFQATT and CDR2 is SNEGSKA in the germline V gene (reference sequence). This CDR3 has 15 amino acids. The CDR3 protein is CSAKKGGAHNSPLHF. The CDR3 DNA follows: TGCAGTGCTAAGAAGGGGGGGGCCCATAATTCACCCCTCCACTTT.

This clonotype occurred many times. The CDR3 DNA reads as TGTGCCAGCCTGCCCCACACAGGGAGGGAAAACATTCAGTACTTC. Translation: CASLPHTGRENIQYF. The chain uses TRBV28 and TRBJ2-4, with TRBD2 as a possible D gene (7 bases). Germline V CDR1 and CDR2: MDHEN, SYDVKM. The CDR3 runs 15 residues. Trimming took off 8 bases at V and 5 bases at J, with 19 bases between the two ends.

This clonotype was detected only a few times. This chain connects TRBV27 to TRBJ2-7; D uncertain. Trimming pared 5 bases from V and 3 bases from J, leaving 17 bases between. CDR1 is MNHEY and CDR2 is SMNVEV in the germline V gene (reference sequence). The CDR3 sequence is 15 residues long. Here the CDR3 DNA reads TGTGCCAGCAGTAACCTAAACGGCAATAACTACGAGCAGTACTTC. Translating gives CASSNLNGNNYEQYF.

This clonotype was seen many times. This chain's CDR3 is CASSLAAGSGTEAFF. CDR3 bases: TGTGCCAGCAGTTTAGCGGCAGGGAGCGGTACTGAAGCTTTCTTT. The rearrangement links TRBV12-3 or TRBV12-4 to TRBJ1-1, with D possibly TRBD1 on 5 matching bases. Trimming removed 0 bases at V and 5 bases at J, with 13 bases between. The CDR3 sequence is 15 residues long.

The chain employs TRBV7-9 and TRBJ2-7, with a possible D match to TRBD1 (6 bases). This CDR3 is built from 14 residues. V gave up 5 bases and J gave up 2 bases, with 13 bases separating them. Germline CDR1 SEHNR, CDR2 FQNEAQ (reference sequence). Written as DNA, the CDR3 is TGTGCCAGCAGCCTACCCAGGGGAACCTACGAGCAGTACTTC. It yields the protein CASSLPRGTYEQYF.

A few counts support this clonotype. This sequence joins TRBV7-3 and TRBJ2-1; possibly TRBD2 for D (7 bases). CDR3 length equals 15 residues. In germline, CDR1 is SGHTA, CDR2 FQGTGA. V dropped 6 bases and J dropped 2 bases, with 14 bases sitting between them. The CDR3 DNA reads as TGTGCCAGCAGGGACAGCGGGAATACCTACAATGAGCAGTTCTTC. This sequence encodes CASRDSGNTYNEQFF.

The chain couples TRBV5-1 to TRBJ1-1, with D unresolved. This CDR3 has 14 amino acids. Between the trimmed V and J ends, which lost 4 bases and 3 bases, there was a span of 13 bases. Germline CDR1 SGHRS, CDR2 YFSETQ. CDR3 DNA: TGCGCCAGCAGCCCTTTCGAGGGATACACTGAAGCTTTCTTT. Protein sequence: CASSPFEGYTEAFF. Full variable domain (rest looked up from reference TRBV5-1 and TRBJ1-1): KAGVTQTPRYLIKTRGQQVTLSCSPISGHRSVSWYQQTPGQGLQFLFEYFSETQRNKGNFPGRFSGRQFSNSRSEMNVSTLELGDSALYLCASSPFEGYTEAFFGQGTRLTVV.

Concerning this clonotype: Because it lacks the conserved phenylalanine or tryptophan at the end, this CDR3 is likely a read error. The chain recombines TRBV13 with TRBJ2-5, with 7 bases that match TRBD2. Germline V CDR1 and CDR2: PRHDT, FYEKMQ (reference sequence). The CDR3 contains 14 residues. The V gene end was trimmed by 3 bases and the J gene end by 3 bases; junction bases not matched to a gene: 4. The CDR3 reads CASSFRTSEETQYL. The CDR3 bases are TGTGCCAGCAGCTTTCGAACTAGCGAAGAGACCCAGTACCTC.

The table lists this clonotype with many counts. The chain recombines TRBV6-5 with TRBJ2-3; D might be TRBD2 (6 bases). CDR1 is MNHEY, CDR2 SVGAGI, per germline. V was shortened by 0 bases and J by 0 bases, with 10 bases between the two germline ends. CDR3 length equals 16 residues. CDR3 bases: TGTGCCAGCAGTTACTCAGTGGGGGGTAGCACAGATACGCAGTATTTT. This gives the protein CASSYSVGGSTDTQYF.

The rearrangement uses TRBV12-3 or TRBV12-4 and TRBJ2-7; a possible D gene is TRBD2 (6 bases). Trimming pared 7 bases from V and 0 bases from J, leaving 19 bases between. The CDR3 covers 16 residues. CDR3: CASTFWPGASSYEQYF. CDR3 coding DNA: TGTGCCAGCACCTTTTGGCCGGGAGCTAGCTCCTACGAGCAGTACTTC.

This clonotype came up many times. V is TRBV11-3 and J is TRBJ1-1; D is undetermined. Trimming pared 6 bases from V and 1 base from J, leaving 15 bases between. CDR3 length equals 15 residues. Germline V gene sequence: CDR1 SGHNT, CDR2 YENEEA. This chain's CDR3 is CASSPSGTQNTEAFF. CDR3 bases: TGTGCCAGCAGTCCTTCGGGCACCCAGAACACTGAAGCTTTCTTT.

This clonotype was detected ten times or more. J is TRBJ2-3 and V is TRBV7-3; TRBD2 aligns across 9 bases. V lost 4 bases to trimming and J lost 0 bases; unmatched junction nucleotides: 2. Germline assignment: CDR1 SGHTA and CDR2 FQGTGA. The CDR3 loop spans 15 amino acids. Written as DNA, the CDR3 is TGTGCCAGCAGCTCCCTAGCGGGGAGCACAGATACGCAGTATTTT. Amino acid sequence: CASSSLAGSTDTQYF.

The rearrangement links TRBV29-1 to TRBJ2-1; 7 nucleotides align to TRBD2. The CDR3 totals 15 residues. CDR1 and CDR2 from the germline V gene are SQVTM and ANQGSEA. Trimming cost V 4 bases and J 9 bases; bases outside gene matches: 15. CDR3 amino acids: CSVGTWTRNLVEQFF. Written as DNA, the CDR3 is TGCAGCGTTGGGACTTGGACTAGGAATCTAGTTGAGCAGTTCTTC.

The genes are TRBV11-1 and TRBJ1-1, with 9 bases that match TRBD1. The junction had 5 bases not matched to a gene; V was cut back by 6 bases and J by 0 bases. The CDR3 has 15 amino acids. The germline CDR1 and CDR2 sequences are SGHAT and FQDESV (reference sequence). CDR3 in DNA: TGTGCCAGCAGTTCCACAGGGGGCATGAACACTGAAGCTTTCTTT. Protein sequence: CASSSTGGMNTEAFF.

This clonotype occurred a few times. The rearrangement joins TRBV20-1 to TRBJ2-1; 7 nucleotides match TRBD2. The V gene end was trimmed by 5 bases and the J gene end by 2 bases; junction bases not matched to a gene: 6. In germline, CDR1 is DFQATT, CDR2 SNEGSKA (reference sequence). The CDR3 consists of 14 residues. This CDR3 reads CSASRENPYNEQFF. The CDR3 nucleotides are TGCAGTGCTTCGCGGGAGAACCCCTACAATGAGCAGTTCTTC.

This clonotype turned up a few times. This rearrangement joins TRBV19 to TRBJ2-1, with D tentatively TRBD1 or TRBD2 (5 bases each). The CDR3 covers 13 residues. The germline V gene encodes CDR1 LNHDA and CDR2 SQIVND (reference sequence). Trimming stripped 10 bases from V and 2 bases from J, with 12 bases between. The DNA for the CDR3 is TGTGCCACCATGGGGGTCACCTACAATGAGCAGTTCTTC. This translates into CATMGVTYNEQFF.

This clonotype has a handful of counts. The gene calls are TRBV5-4 and TRBJ2-5, with 10 bases lining up with TRBD2. This CDR3 is 15 amino acids long. The V gene's germline CDR1 is SGHNT and CDR2 YYREEE (reference sequence). Trimming removed 4 bases from V and 5 bases from J; junction bases left unmatched: 8. The chain's CDR3 is CASSPILAGLETQYF. In DNA, the CDR3 is TGTGCCAGCAGCCCCATACTAGCGGGATTGGAGACCCAGTACTTC.

This clonotype was counted between two and nine times. A much larger clone lies a single base off, so this may be a read error. The rearrangement uses TRBV28 and TRBJ2-1; 7 bases fit TRBD2. Germline V gene sequence: CDR1 MDHEN, CDR2 SYDVKM. The CDR3 totals 15 residues. The DNA of the CDR3 is TGTGCCGGCAGTTCCGGACTAGATTCCTACAATGAGCAGTTCTTC. It is translated as CAGSSGLDSYNEQFF.

This clonotype was seen many times. This chain uses TRBV4-1 with TRBJ1-5; TRBD1 matches at 7 bases. V was pared by 1 base and J by 2 bases, with 11 bases of the junction left unmatched. CDR3 length: 18 residues. Per the germline V gene, CDR1 is MGHRA and CDR2 is YSYEKL. For the CDR3, the DNA is TGCGCCAGCAGCCAAGGGGGGGGGACAGTAGGAGGCAATCAGCCCCAGCATTTT. It codes for CASSQGGGTVGGNQPQHF.

The chain is built from TRBV14 and TRBJ2-3, with D possibly being TRBD2 (7 bases). The CDR3 runs to 19 residues. In germline, CDR1 is SGHDN, CDR2 FVKESK. Trimming removed 3 bases at V and 4 bases at J, with 26 bases between. CDR3 loop: CASSQEDMGAGERPDTQYF. The CDR3 nucleotides read TGTGCCAGCAGCCAGGAAGATATGGGGGCGGGAGAGAGGCCAGATACGCAGTATTTT.

The V gene is TRBV5-1, the J gene TRBJ2-6; tentative D call: TRBD1 (6 bases). V shed 4 bases and J shed 4 bases, with 12 bases lying between them. The CDR3 loop spans 15 amino acids. CDR1 and CDR2 from the germline V gene are SGHRS and YFSETQ. Written as DNA, the CDR3 is TGCGCCAGCAGCCCCGACAGGTTCGGGGCCAACGTCCTGACTTTC. This codes for CASSPDRFGANVLTF.

This clonotype has at least ten counts. The V and J genes are TRBV2 and TRBJ1-2; TRBD1 might be the D (6 bases). Germline V lookup: CDR1 SNHLY, CDR2 FYNNEI. This CDR3 is 13 amino acids long. V was cut by 6 bases and J by 8 bases, with 16 bases left in between. The chain's CDR3 is CASSREGGMGYTF. CDR3 coding DNA: TGTGCCAGCAGCAGGGAGGGGGGAATGGGCTACACCTTC.

This clonotype was detected many times. The chain recombines TRBV5-1 with TRBJ2-7, with D maybe TRBD2 (5 bases). The CDR3 contains 16 residues. The germline V gene has CDR1 SGHRS and CDR2 YFSETQ. Trimming shortened V by 0 bases and J by 6 bases, and 19 bases separated the two germline ends. In DNA, the CDR3 is TGCGCCAGCAGCTTGGAGGCGGGCATTGTGGCTTCCGAGCAGTACTTC. As protein: CASSLEAGIVASEQYF. Full variable domain (remainder filled in from reference TRBV5-1 and TRBJ2-7): KAGVTQTPRYLIKTRGQQVTLSCSPISGHRSVSWYQQTPGQGLQFLFEYFSETQRNKGNFPGRFSGRQFSNSRSEMNVSTLELGDSALYLCASSLEAGIVASEQYFGPGTRLTVT.

This clonotype was seen many times. This chain's CDR3 is CATSDYGQDPTDTQYF. In DNA form, the CDR3 reads TGTGCCACCAGTGATTACGGACAGGACCCGACAGATACGCAGTATTTT. The chain employs TRBV24-1 and TRBJ2-3, with TRBD1 identical over 7 bases. This CDR3 spans 16 amino acids. Trimming removed 2 bases from V and 3 bases from J; junction bases left unmatched: 7. Germline CDR1 is KGHDR and CDR2 is SFDVKD.